The 19 T cell receptor beta chains presented below share a single source sample, sequenced in a study of T cell responses to AZD1222 COVID-19 vaccine. Sequencing used immunoSEQ multiplex PCR; TCRdb keeps in-frame clones, though not all of them. Found here are roughly 4,700 clones, approximately 90% of them singletons; the top ten hold over 4%. The starting material was peripheral blood, obtained 28 days after the second AZD1222 dose. Receptors were obtained from an adult who received the AZD1222 COVID-19 vaccine.

The chain is built from TRBV19 and TRBJ2-1, with D perhaps matching TRBD2 (5 bases). This CDR3 region has 15 residues. CDR1 and CDR2 (germline): LNHDA, SQIVND (reference sequence). The V end was cut by 3 bases, the J end by 0 bases, with 9 bases between. This CDR3 is CASSIPGVSYNEQFF. The DNA of the CDR3 is TGTGCCAGTAGTATTCCCGGGGTCTCCTACAATGAGCAGTTCTTC.

The chain has TRBV14 and TRBJ2-7, with TRBD2 identical over 10 bases. Germline trimming cut 1 base from V and 3 bases from J; bases unmatched to any gene: 3. The CDR3 length is 15 residues. The germline CDR1 and CDR2 sequences are SGHDN and FVKESK. CDR3 protein: CASSQGASGSYEQYF. The CDR3 nucleotides are TGTGCCAGCAGCCAAGGGGCTAGCGGGAGCTACGAGCAGTACTTC. The whole variable domain, filled in from reference TRBV14 and TRBJ2-7, reads EAGVTQFPSHSVIEKGQTVTLRCDPISGHDNLYWYRRVMGKEIKFLLHFVKESKQDESGMPNNRFLAERTGGTYSTLKVQPAELEDSGVYFCASSQGASGSYEQYFGPGTRLTVT.

The chain carries TRBV10-3 and TRBJ1-3, with a possible D match to TRBD1 (5 bases). The V end lost 4 bases, the J end lost 4 bases, and 20 bases lay between the germline ends. This CDR3 region has 17 residues. CDR1 and CDR2 (germline): ENHRY, SYGVKD. CDR3 sequence reads: CAISAWEGELAGNTIYF. The DNA for the CDR3 is TGTGCCATCAGTGCTTGGGAAGGGGAGTTGGCCGGAAACACCATATATTTT.

This clone has a single count. This chain joins TRBV5-1 and TRBJ2-5, with D hard to call. Trimming removed 0 bases from V and 2 bases from J, with 5 bases in between. Germline V lookup: CDR1 SGHRS, CDR2 YFSETQ. The CDR3 covers 13 residues. DNA of the CDR3: TGCGCCAGCAGCTTGGGGGCGCAAGAGACCCAGTACTTC. This translates into CASSLGAQETQYF.

This clone was counted a few times. The chain combines TRBV28 with TRBJ1-2, with TRBD1 matching 7 bases. The trim removed 5 bases at V and 3 bases at J, leaving 9 bases unmatched. Germline CDR1 is MDHEN and CDR2 is SYDVKM. CDR3 length equals 15 residues. The CDR3 region is CASSRVGGRYYGYTF. Written as DNA, the CDR3 is TGTGCCAGCAGTCGAGTAGGGGGCAGGTACTATGGCTACACCTTC.

The V gene is TRBV9, the J gene TRBJ1-4, with no clear D. Trimming pared 7 bases from V and 3 bases from J, leaving 7 bases between. The CDR3 covers 12 residues. Germline lookup yields CDR1 SGDLS and CDR2 YYNGEE. The CDR3 loop reads CASGRANEKLFF. Written as DNA, the CDR3 is TGTGCCAGCGGCCGGGCTAATGAAAAACTGTTTTTT.

V and J are TRBV2 and TRBJ2-7; D uncertain. CDR1 is SNHLY and CDR2 is FYNNEI in the germline V gene. Trimming pared 8 bases from V and 1 base from J, leaving 18 bases between. This CDR3 comprises 15 residues. The CDR3 DNA reads TGTGCCAGCTGTCTTCTCGCAGGCCTTTCCTACGAGCAGTACTTC. Its translation is CASCLLAGLSYEQYF.

The J gene is TRBJ1-5, the V gene TRBV18; the match to TRBD1 covers 7 bases. Looked up from germline, CDR1 is KGHSH and CDR2 is LQKENI. This CDR3 has 16 amino acids. V lost 6 bases, J lost 0 bases, and 8 bases stayed unmatched. The CDR3 nucleotides read TGTGCCAGCTCGAAGCAGGCAGGGGGTAGCAATCAGCCCCAGCATTTT. Translation gives CASSKQAGGSNQPQHF.

This clone has a single count. The chain recombines TRBV3-1 (or the pseudogene TRBV3-2) with TRBJ2-2, with 11 nucleotides matching TRBD2. This CDR3 is built from 17 residues. CDR1 and CDR2 from the germline V gene are LGHDT and YNNKEL (reference sequence). V lost 4 bases, J lost 2 bases, and 6 bases stayed unmatched. The CDR3 bases are TGTGCCAGCAGCCGGCGACGACTAGCGGGAAACACCGGGGAGCTGTTTTTT. Amino acid sequence: CASSRRRLAGNTGELFF.

This clone was picked up a small number of times. This chain connects TRBV7-2 to TRBJ1-5; D is unclear. V lost 3 bases and J lost 7, with 13 bases in between. Germline-derived CDR1 and CDR2 are SGHTA and FQGNSA. This CDR3 has 14 amino acids. The DNA of the CDR3 is TGTGCCAGCAGCTTTGAATCGGGTATCCAGCCCCAGCATTTT. It translates to CASSFESGIQPQHF.

The rearrangement uses TRBV5-8 and TRBJ1-1; weak D call: TRBD1 (5 bases). The CDR3 spans 17 residues. Germline loops: CDR1 SGHTS, CDR2 YDEGEE. V lost 0 bases, J lost 1 base, and 16 bases lay in between. CDR3 residues: CASSLVRAKGGNTEAFF. The CDR3, as DNA: TGTGCCAGCAGCTTGGTCAGGGCCAAGGGAGGGAACACTGAAGCTTTCTTT. Together with reference TRBV5-8 and TRBJ1-1, the CDR3 gives the full variable domain: EAGVTQSPTHLIKTRGQQATLRCSPISGHTSVYWYQQALGLGLQFLLWYDEGEERNRGNFPPRFSGRQFPNYSSELNVNALELEDSALYLCASSLVRAKGGNTEAFFGQGTRLTVV.

The rearrangement joins TRBV6-5 to TRBJ2-7; the match to TRBD1 covers 10 bases. Germline V gene sequence: CDR1 MNHEY, CDR2 SVGAGI. With 6 bases clipped from V and 5 bases from J, the junction kept 4 bases outside the gene matches. The CDR3 length is 13 residues. The CDR3 loop is CASRTGGVNEQYF. For the CDR3, the DNA is TGTGCCAGCAGGACAGGGGGCGTCAACGAGCAGTACTTC.

This chain connects TRBV27 to TRBJ2-5, with TRBD1 matching over 7 bases. The CDR3 extends over 15 amino acids. CDR1 and CDR2 (germline): MNHEY, SMNVEV (reference sequence). V gave up 2 bases and J gave up 5 bases; unmatched junction bases: 8. CDR3 DNA sequence: TGTGCCAGCAGTTTAACAGGGGTGCCGCGGGAGACCCAGTACTTC. It codes for CASSLTGVPRETQYF.

The chain employs TRBV5-6 and TRBJ1-1; D is unresolved. This CDR3 has 13 residues. From germline, CDR1 is SGHDT and CDR2 YYEEEE. The V end lost 4 bases, the J end lost 0 bases, and 7 bases lay between the germline ends. Here the CDR3 reads CASSRRLNTEAFF. The CDR3 DNA is TGTGCCAGCAGCCGAAGATTGAACACTGAAGCTTTCTTT.

The count of this clone is one. The chain recombines TRBV11-2 with TRBJ2-1, with D perhaps matching TRBD2 (5 bases). The CDR3 length is 16 residues. The ends were cut back, 4 bases at V and 4 bases at J, with 17 bases in the middle. Germline loops: CDR1 SGHAT, CDR2 FQNNGV. CDR3 nucleotide sequence: TGTGCCAGCAGCTCCTCCCCAGCGGCCCCTTACAATGAGCAGTTCTTC. Protein sequence: CASSSSPAAPYNEQFF.

The genes are TRBV5-1 and TRBJ2-2, with D perhaps matching TRBD2 (5 bases). V shed 4 bases and J shed 5 bases, with 15 bases lying between them. There are 15 residues in the CDR3. Germline V gene data show CDR1 as SGHRS and CDR2 as YFSETQ. Here the CDR3 DNA reads TGCGCCAGCAGCCCTAGCCCCGTAGGAACCGGGGAGCTGTTTTTT. Protein: CASSPSPVGTGELFF.

The rearrangement uses TRBV30 and TRBJ1-4; 7 bases fit TRBD1. The CDR3 is 14 amino acids. V shed 6 bases, J shed 5 bases, and the junction held 9 bases outside the gene matches. Germline V lookup: CDR1 GTSNPN, CDR2 SVGIG (reference sequence). The CDR3 DNA follows: TGTGCCTGCACCCTGGGACAGATAAATGAAAAACTGTTTTTT. It is translated as CACTLGQINEKLFF.

The chain employs TRBV18 and TRBJ1-2, with D perhaps matching TRBD1 (5 bases). The V gene lost 6 bases and the J gene lost 3 bases, with 5 bases spanning the gap. The CDR3 extends over 11 amino acids. Germline CDR1 reads KGHSH; CDR2 reads LQKENI. CDR3 bases: TGTGCCAGCTCGGGGGACTATGGCTACACCTTC. It codes for CASSGDYGYTF. The variable domain in full, completed from reference TRBV18 and TRBJ1-2, reads NAGVMQNPRHLVRRRGQEARLRCSPMKGHSHVYWYRQLPEEGLKFMVYLQKENIIDESGMPKERFSAEFPKEGPSILRIQQVVRGDSAAYFCASSGDYGYTFGSGTRLTVV.

The chain uses TRBV5-5 and TRBJ2-3; D gene unclear. The germline CDR1 and CDR2 sequences are SGHKS and YYEKEE (reference sequence). Trimming removed 0 bases from V and 2 bases from J, with 13 bases in between. This CDR3 has 16 residues. DNA for the CDR3: TGTGCCAGCAGCTTGGGAGGCTTCCCCTCCACAGATACGCAGTATTTT. Residues: CASSLGGFPSTDTQYF. The full variable domain, its missing parts supplied by reference TRBV5-5 and TRBJ2-3, is DAGVTQSPTHLIKTRGQQVTLRCSPISGHKSVSWYQQVLGQGPQFIFQYYEKEERGRGNFPDRFSARQFPNYSSELNVNALLLGDSALYLCASSLGGFPSTDTQYFGPGTRLTVL.